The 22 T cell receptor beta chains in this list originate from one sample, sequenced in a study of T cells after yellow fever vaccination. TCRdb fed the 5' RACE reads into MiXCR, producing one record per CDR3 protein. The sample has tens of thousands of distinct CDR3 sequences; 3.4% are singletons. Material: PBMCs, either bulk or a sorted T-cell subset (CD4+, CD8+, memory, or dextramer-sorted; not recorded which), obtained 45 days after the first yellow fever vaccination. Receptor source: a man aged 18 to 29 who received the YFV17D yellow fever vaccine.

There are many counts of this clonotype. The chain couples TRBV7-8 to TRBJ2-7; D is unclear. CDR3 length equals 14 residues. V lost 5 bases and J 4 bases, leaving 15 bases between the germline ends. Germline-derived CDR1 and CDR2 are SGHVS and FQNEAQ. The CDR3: CASSPRVRNYEQYF. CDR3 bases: TGTGCCAGCAGCCCGCGCGTCAGGAATTACGAGCAGTACTTC.

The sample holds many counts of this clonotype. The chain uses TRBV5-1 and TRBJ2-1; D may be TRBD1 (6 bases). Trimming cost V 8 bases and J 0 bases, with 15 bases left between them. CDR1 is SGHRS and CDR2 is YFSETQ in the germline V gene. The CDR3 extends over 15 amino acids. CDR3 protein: CASTEGESSYNEQFF. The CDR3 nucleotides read TGCGCCAGTACCGAGGGGGAGAGCTCCTACAATGAGCAGTTCTTC.

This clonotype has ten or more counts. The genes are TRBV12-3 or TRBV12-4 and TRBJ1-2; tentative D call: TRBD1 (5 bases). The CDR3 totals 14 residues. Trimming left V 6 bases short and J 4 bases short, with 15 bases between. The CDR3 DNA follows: TGTGCCAGCAGCCCAGGGTTGGTCCCCTATGGCTACACCTTC. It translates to CASSPGLVPYGYTF.

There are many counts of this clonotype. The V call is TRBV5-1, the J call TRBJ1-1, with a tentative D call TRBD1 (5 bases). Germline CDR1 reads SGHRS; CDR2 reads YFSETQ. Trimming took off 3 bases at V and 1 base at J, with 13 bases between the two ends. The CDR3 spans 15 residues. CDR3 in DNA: TGCGCCAGCAGCTCCACCGGGACCCCGAACACTGAAGCTTTCTTT. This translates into CASSSTGTPNTEAFF.

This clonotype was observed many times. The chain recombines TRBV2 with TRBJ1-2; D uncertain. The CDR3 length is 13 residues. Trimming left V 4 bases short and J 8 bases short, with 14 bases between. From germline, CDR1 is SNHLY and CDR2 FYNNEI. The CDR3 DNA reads TGTGCCAGCAGTGGGTATCCCTCTGGGGGCTACACCTTC. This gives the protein CASSGYPSGGYTF.

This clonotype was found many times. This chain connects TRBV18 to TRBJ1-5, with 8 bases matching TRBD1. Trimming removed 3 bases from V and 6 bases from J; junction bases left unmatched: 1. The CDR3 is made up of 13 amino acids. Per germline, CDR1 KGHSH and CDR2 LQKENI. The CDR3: CASSPGQAQPQHF. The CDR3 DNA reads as TGTGCCAGCTCACCGGGACAGGCTCAGCCCCAGCATTTT.

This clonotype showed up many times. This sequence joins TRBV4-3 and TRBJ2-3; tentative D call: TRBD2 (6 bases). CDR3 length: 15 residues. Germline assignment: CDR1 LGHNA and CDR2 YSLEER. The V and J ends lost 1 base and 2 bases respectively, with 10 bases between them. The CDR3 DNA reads TGCGCCAGCAGCCAAGCCCCGGGGGTCACAGATACGCAGTATTTT. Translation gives CASSQAPGVTDTQYF.

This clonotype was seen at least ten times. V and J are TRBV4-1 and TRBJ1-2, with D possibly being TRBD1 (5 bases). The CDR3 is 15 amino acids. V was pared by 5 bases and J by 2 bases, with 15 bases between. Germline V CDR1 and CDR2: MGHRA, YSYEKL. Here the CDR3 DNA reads TGCGCCAGCAGCACTCTCCCGAGGGGCAACTATGGCTACACCTTC. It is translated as CASSTLPRGNYGYTF.

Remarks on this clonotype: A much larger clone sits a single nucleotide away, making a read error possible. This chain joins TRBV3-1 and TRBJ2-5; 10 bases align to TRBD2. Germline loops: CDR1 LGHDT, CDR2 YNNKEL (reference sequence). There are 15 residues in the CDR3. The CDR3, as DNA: TGTGCCAGCACCCAACCACTAGCGGGGAAAGAGACCCAGTACTTC. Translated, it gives CASTQPLAGKETQYF.

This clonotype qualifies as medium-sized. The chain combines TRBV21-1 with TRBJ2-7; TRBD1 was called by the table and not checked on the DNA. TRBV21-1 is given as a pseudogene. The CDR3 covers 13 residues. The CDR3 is CASSNGRSYEQYF. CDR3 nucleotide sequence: TGTGCCAGCAGCAACGGGCGTTCCTACGAGCAGTACTTC.

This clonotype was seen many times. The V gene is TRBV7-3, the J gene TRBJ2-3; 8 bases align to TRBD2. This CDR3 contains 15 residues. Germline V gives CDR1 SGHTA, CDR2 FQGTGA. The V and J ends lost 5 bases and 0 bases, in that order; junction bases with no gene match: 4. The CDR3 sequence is CASSPSGSSTDTQYF. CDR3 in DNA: TGTGCCAGCAGCCCTAGCGGGTCGAGCACAGATACGCAGTATTTT.

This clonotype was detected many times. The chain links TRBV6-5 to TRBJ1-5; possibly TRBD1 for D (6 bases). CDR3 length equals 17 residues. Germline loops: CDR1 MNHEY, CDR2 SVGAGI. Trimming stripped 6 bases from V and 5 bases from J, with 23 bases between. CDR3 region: CASSRGLVQGTDQPQHF. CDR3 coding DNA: TGTGCCAGCAGCCGCGGCCTCGTACAGGGAACGGATCAGCCCCAGCATTTT.

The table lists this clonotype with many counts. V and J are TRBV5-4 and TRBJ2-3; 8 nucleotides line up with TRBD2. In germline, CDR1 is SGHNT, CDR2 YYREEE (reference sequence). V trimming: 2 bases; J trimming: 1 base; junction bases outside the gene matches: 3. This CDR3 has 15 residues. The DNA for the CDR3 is TGTGCCAGCAGCTTTCCGGGGGGGGGCACAGATACGCAGTATTTT. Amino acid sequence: CASSFPGGGTDTQYF.

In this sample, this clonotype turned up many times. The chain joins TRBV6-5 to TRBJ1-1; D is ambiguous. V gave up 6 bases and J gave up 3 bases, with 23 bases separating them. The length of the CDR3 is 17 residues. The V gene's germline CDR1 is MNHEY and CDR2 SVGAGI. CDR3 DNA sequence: TGTGCCAGCAGCCTAAATTCCTATACCAGGCTGGACACTGAAGCTTTCTTT. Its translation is CASSLNSYTRLDTEAFF.

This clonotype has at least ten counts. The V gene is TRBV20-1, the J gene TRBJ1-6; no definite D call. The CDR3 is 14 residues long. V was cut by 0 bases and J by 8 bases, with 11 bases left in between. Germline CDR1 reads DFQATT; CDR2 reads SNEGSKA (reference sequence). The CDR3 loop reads CSARDQTKDSPLHF. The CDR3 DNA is TGCAGTGCTAGAGATCAGACAAAAGATTCACCCCTCCACTTT.

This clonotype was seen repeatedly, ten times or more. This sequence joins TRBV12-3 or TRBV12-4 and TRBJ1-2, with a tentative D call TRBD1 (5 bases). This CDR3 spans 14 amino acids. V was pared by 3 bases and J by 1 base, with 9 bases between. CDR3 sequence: CASSLRGHNYGYTF. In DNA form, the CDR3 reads TGTGCCAGCAGTTTGAGGGGCCATAACTATGGCTACACCTTC.

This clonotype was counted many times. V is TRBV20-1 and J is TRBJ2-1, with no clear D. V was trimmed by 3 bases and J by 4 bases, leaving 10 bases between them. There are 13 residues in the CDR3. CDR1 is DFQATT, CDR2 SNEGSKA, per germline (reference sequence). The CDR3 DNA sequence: TGCAGTGCTAGCAGGACGGATTACAATGAGCAGTTCTTC. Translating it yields CSASRTDYNEQFF.

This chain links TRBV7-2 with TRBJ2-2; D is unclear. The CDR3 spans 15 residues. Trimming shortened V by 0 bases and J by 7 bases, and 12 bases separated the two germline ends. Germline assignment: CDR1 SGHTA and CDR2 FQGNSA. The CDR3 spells CASSLAASEGGELFF. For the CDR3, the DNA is TGTGCCAGCAGCTTAGCGGCCAGCGAAGGCGGGGAGCTGTTTTTT.

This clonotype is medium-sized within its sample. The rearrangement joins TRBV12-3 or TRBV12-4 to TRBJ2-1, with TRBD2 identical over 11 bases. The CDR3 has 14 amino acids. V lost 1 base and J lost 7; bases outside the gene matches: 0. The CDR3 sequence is CASSLGLAGNEQFF. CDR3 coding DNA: TGTGCCAGCAGTTTAGGACTAGCGGGGAATGAGCAGTTCTTC.

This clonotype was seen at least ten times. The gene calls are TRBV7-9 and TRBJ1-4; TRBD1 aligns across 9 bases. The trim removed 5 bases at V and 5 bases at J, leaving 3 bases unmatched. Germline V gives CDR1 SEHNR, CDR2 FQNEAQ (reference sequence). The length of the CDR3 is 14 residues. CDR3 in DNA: TGTGCCAGCAGCCCGGGACAGGGCAATGAAAAACTGTTTTTT. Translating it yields CASSPGQGNEKLFF.

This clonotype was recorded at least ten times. CDR3 region: CSALRDSGANVLTF. CDR3 nucleotides: TGCAGTGCTCTTAGGGATTCTGGGGCCAACGTCCTGACTTTC. The chain has TRBV20-1 and TRBJ2-6; D ambiguous. Germline V CDR1 and CDR2: DFQATT, SNEGSKA (reference sequence). V shed 5 bases and J shed 1 base, with 9 bases lying between them. This CDR3 region has 14 residues.

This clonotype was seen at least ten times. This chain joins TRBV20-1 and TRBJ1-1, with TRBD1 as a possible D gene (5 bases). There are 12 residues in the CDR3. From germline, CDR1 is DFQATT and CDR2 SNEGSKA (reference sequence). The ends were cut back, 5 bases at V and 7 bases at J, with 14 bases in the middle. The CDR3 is CSAPGYGGEAFF. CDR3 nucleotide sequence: TGCAGTGCTCCGGGTTATGGGGGTGAAGCTTTCTTT.